This is a list of T cell receptor beta chains from one sample in a study of cytomegalovirus exposure and HLA in healthy donors. Data came from immunoSEQ multiplex PCR; TCRdb stores just in-frame clones and leaves some out. The data hold about 76,000 clones, with around two thirds observed a single time. The specimen was PBMCs. These TCRs come from a man aged 55 to 70 in good health and CMV-seropositive. CDR3s include the opening cysteine and the closing phenylalanine or tryptophan. Fields, in order: J gene, D gene, clone size, V gene, CDR3 protein, CDR3 DNA. D genes are given only for firm matches. Clone size is given for some rows only: seen once, a few or many times, or a class if the clone is expanded.

TRBJ1-1 | TRBD1 | - | TRBV4-3 | CASSHADRGSTEAFF | TGCGCCAGCAGCCATGCGGACAGGGGTTCCACTGAAGCTTTCTTT
TRBJ2-3 | - | - | TRBV11-2 | CASSLPPGGTDTQYF | TGTGCCAGCAGCTTACCTCCGGGGGGCACAGATACGCAGTATTTT
TRBJ2-7 | - | - | TRBV12-5 | CASGFGGTYEQYF | TGTGCTAGTGGTTTCGGGGGAACCTACGAGCAGTACTTC
TRBJ2-1 | - | - | TRBV7-6 | CASSVQGSFNQFF | TGTGCCAGCAGCGTACAGGGTTCCTTTAACCAGTTCTTC
TRBJ2-5 | - | - | TRBV7-2 | CASSSYSEETQYF | TGTGCCAGCAGCTCCTACTCTGAAGAGACCCAGTACTTC
TRBJ2-7 | TRBD1 | - | TRBV9 | CASSAGQGIMGEQYF | TGTGCCAGCAGCGCCGGACAGGGGATCATGGGTGAGCAGTACTTC
TRBJ2-7 | TRBD1 | few | TRBV6-6 | CASSFKDGTGLYEQYF | TGTGCCAGCAGTTTTAAAGATGGGACAGGGCTCTACGAGCAGTACTTC
TRBJ1-2 | - | - | TRBV2 | CASKQGSLANYGYTF | TGTGCCAGCAAGCAGGGATCCTTAGCTAACTATGGCTACACCTTC
TRBJ2-5 | - | - | TRBV4-1 | CASSHGGGGRQETQYF | TGCGCCAGCAGCCATGGGGGGGGCGGCCGGCAAGAGACCCAGTACTTC
TRBJ2-7 | TRBD1 | once | TRBV28 | CASSSGTGTYEQYF | TGTGCCAGCAGCTCCGGGACAGGTACTTACGAGCAGTACTTC
TRBJ1-2 | - | - | TRBV7-9 | CASSRTENGYTF | TGTGCCAGCAGCCGGACAGAAAATGGCTACACCTTC
TRBJ2-3 | TRBD2 | few | TRBV10-2 | CASGGGSGGTDTQYF | TGCGCCAGCGGGGGGGGTTCCGGAGGCACAGATACGCAGTATTTT
TRBJ2-1 | - | few | TRBV7-2 | CASSLDSASSYNEQFF | TGTGCCAGCAGCTTAGATTCCGCGAGCTCCTACAATGAGCAGTTCTTC
TRBJ2-7 | - | - | TRBV2 | CASREWEQYF | TGTGCCAGCAGGGAGTGGGAGCAGTACTTC
TRBJ1-4 | - | - | TRBV2 | CASNPRRGNEKLFF | TGTGCCAGCAATCCACGGAGGGGAAATGAAAAACTGTTTTTT
TRBJ2-3 | TRBD1 | - | TRBV2 | CASSEGGGLSTDTQYF | TGTGCCAGCAGTGAAGGAGGGGGCCTTAGCACAGATACGCAGTATTTT
TRBJ1-2 | TRBD1 | - | TRBV5-1 | CASRRQGAPNYGYTF | TGCGCCAGCCGAAGGCAGGGGGCCCCAAACTATGGCTACACCTTC
TRBJ1-2 | - | - | TRBV7-2 | CASSLDRGQEGNGYTF | TGTGCCAGCAGCTTAGATCGTGGTCAGGAGGGGAATGGCTACACCTTC
TRBJ2-7 | - | - | TRBV11-2 | CASSSPAESYEQYF | TGTGCCAGCAGCTCACCCGCCGAGTCCTACGAGCAGTACTTC
TRBJ2-5 | - | - | TRBV29-1 | CSVKRATREETQYF | TGCAGCGTCAAACGAGCGACCAGGGAAGAGACCCAGTACTTC
TRBJ2-5 | TRBD1 | - | TRBV18 | CASSPSILPGQGKAIGGETQYF | TGTGCCAGCTCACCGTCCATACTGCCGGGACAGGGTAAGGCTATAGGAGGGGAGACCCAGTACTTC
TRBJ2-6 | - | - | TRBV28 | CASRRRDSGANVLTF | TGTGCCAGCAGGCGCAGGGATTCTGGGGCCAACGTCCTGACTTTC
TRBJ1-1 | - | - | TRBV19 | CATSRQPNTEAFF | TGTGCCACTTCGCGGCAGCCGAACACTGAAGCTTTCTTT
TRBJ2-2 | - | - | TRBV18 | CASSQGQTTGELFF | TGTGCCAGCTCACAAGGACAGACCACCGGGGAGCTGTTTTTT
TRBJ1-1 | - | - | TRBV6-5 | CVSGDILSRNTEAFF | TGTGTTAGCGGGGACATACTTTCGAGGAACACTGAAGCTTTCTTT
TRBJ2-7 | - | - | TRBV10-3 | CAISDRGGRNPYEQYF | TGTGCCATCAGTGATCGAGGCGGGCGGAACCCCTACGAGCAGTACTTC
TRBJ2-3 | TRBD2 | - | TRBV19 | CASSIISGRAPDTQYF | TGTGCCAGTAGTATCATCAGCGGGAGGGCCCCAGATACGCAGTATTTT
TRBJ1-6 | TRBD1 | - | TRBV14 | CASSHSPGQGLSPLHF | TGTGCCAGCAGCCATTCTCCGGGACAGGGGCTTTCACCCCTCCACTTT
TRBJ2-5 | TRBD1 | - | TRBV7-3 | CASSFTGTGQETQYF | TGTGCCAGCAGCTTCACCGGGACAGGGCAAGAGACCCAGTACTTC
TRBJ1-6 | - | - | TRBV4-3 | CASSQVEGLSSYNSPLHF | TGCGCCAGCAGCCAAGTAGAGGGACTGAGCTCCTATAATTCACCCCTCCACTTT
TRBJ2-1 | - | - | TRBV6-5 | CASRGANEQFF | TGTGCCAGCAGAGGGGCCAATGAGCAGTTCTTC
TRBJ1-6 | TRBD1 | - | TRBV7-9 | CSSSLGDRVNSPLHF | TGTTCCAGCAGCTTAGGGGACAGGGTCAATTCACCCCTCCACTTT
TRBJ2-1 | - | - | TRBV6-5 | CASSPGGEQFF | TGTGCCAGCAGTCCTGGGGGGGAGCAGTTCTTC
TRBJ2-2 | - | many | TRBV4-3 | CASSHTQGSGELFF | TGCGCCAGCAGCCATACACAGGGTTCCGGGGAGCTGTTTTTT
TRBJ2-1 | TRBD1 | once | TRBV14 | CASSQGTAPFNEQFF | TGTGCCAGCAGCCAGGGGACAGCCCCATTCAATGAGCAGTTCTTC
TRBJ2-1 | TRBD2 | - | TRBV5-1 | CASSWGGLAGNREQFF | TGCGCCAGCAGCTGGGGAGGGCTAGCGGGCAATCGTGAGCAGTTCTTC
TRBJ2-2 | TRBD2 | - | TRBV7-9 | CASSWTSGRANTGELFF | TGTGCCAGCAGCTGGACTAGCGGGAGGGCGAACACCGGGGAGCTGTTTTTT
TRBJ2-7 | TRBD2 | - | TRBV6-1 | CASTPAGGWTEQYF | TGTGCCAGCACCCCCGCGGGAGGGTGGACCGAGCAGTACTTC
TRBJ2-3 | - | few | TRBV25-1 | CASSDGVTDTQYF | TGTGCCAGCAGCGACGGGGTTACAGATACGCAGTATTTT
TRBJ1-2 | TRBD1 | few | TRBV6-5 | CASSGTAYGYTF | TGTGCCAGCAGCGGGACAGCCTATGGCTACACCTTC
TRBJ2-2 | - | few | TRBV9 | CASSSLASSYTGELFF | TGTGCCAGCAGCTCCCTGGCTAGCAGCTACACCGGGGAGCTGTTTTTT
TRBJ1-1 | - | - | TRBV19 | CASSIPAAGENTEAFF | TGTGCCAGTAGTATCCCCGCCGCAGGGGAGAACACTGAAGCTTTCTTT
TRBJ2-7 | - | - | TRBV5-1 | CASSLWRVTGGEFHEQYF | TGCGCCAGCAGCTTGTGGCGTGTAACGGGGGGCGAATTTCACGAGCAGTACTTC
TRBJ2-3 | - | once | TRBV9 | CASSIDETRPVADTQYF | TGTGCCAGCAGCATCGACGAGACTAGACCGGTAGCAGATACGCAGTATTTT
TRBJ2-7 | TRBD1 | - | TRBV11-2 | CASTGTGVYEQYF | TGTGCCAGCACCGGGACAGGGGTCTACGAGCAGTACTTC
TRBJ2-5 | - | - | TRBV5-5 | CASSKYPGAQETQYF | TGTGCCAGCAGCAAGTACCCAGGGGCGCAAGAGACCCAGTACTTC
TRBJ1-1 | - | - | TRBV9 | CASSLYGDTEAFF | TGTGCCAGCAGCTTGTATGGAGACACTGAAGCTTTCTTT
TRBJ1-1 | - | few | TRBV5-1 | CASSLGRVGTEAFF | TGCGCCAGCAGCTTGGGACGGGTGGGCACTGAAGCTTTCTTT
TRBJ2-7 | - | - | TRBV6-4 | CAPDSYEQYF | TGTGCGCCCGACAGCTACGAGCAGTACTTC